This is a list of T cell receptor beta chains from one sample in a study of cytomegalovirus exposure and HLA in healthy donors. Clones were sequenced by immunoSEQ multiplex PCR, and TCRdb holds only the in-frame ones, with some missing. This sample's clone table lists about 96,000 clones. Specimen: PBMCs. The receptors were gathered from a young woman in good health and CMV-seronegative. CDR3s include the opening cysteine and the closing phenylalanine or tryptophan. Each record gives: J gene, clone size, V gene, D gene, CDR3 DNA, CDR3 protein. A D gene is named only where the DNA matches it firmly. Expanded clones are given a class, and other clones once, few, many or no size at all.

TRBJ1-1	.	TRBV7-2	TRBD1	TGTGCCAGCAGCGTCGACAGGGGGCGCAGCACTGAAGCTTTCTTT	CASSVDRGRSTEAFF
TRBJ2-7	.	TRBV27	.	TGTGCCAGCAGTTCGAGGGGGAGTAGCGAGCAGTACTTC	CASSSRGSSEQYF
TRBJ1-4	medium-sized	TRBV10-3	.	TGTGCCATCAGTGAAGGAGGATGGGGTAATGAAAAACTGTTTTTT	CAISEGGWGNEKLFF
TRBJ2-1	.	TRBV11-2	TRBD1	TGTGCCAGCAGCCGTAGGAGACAGGGCTACAATGAGCAGTTCTTC	CASSRRRQGYNEQFF
TRBJ2-3	.	TRBV18	TRBD1	TGTGCCAGCTCACCAGGGACAGGGGGAGATACGCAGTATTTT	CASSPGTGGDTQYF
TRBJ1-5	.	TRBV29-1	.	TGCAGCGCCGCGGGATACAATCAGCCCCAGCATTTT	CSAAGYNQPQHF
TRBJ2-5	.	TRBV5-1	TRBD2	TGCGCCAGCAGCAGGGGACTAGCGGACCAAGAGACCCAGTACTTC	CASSRGLADQETQYF
TRBJ1-4	.	TRBV29-1	TRBD1	TGCAGCGTCGGGACAGGGAATAATGAAAAACTGTTTTTT	CSVGTGNNEKLFF
TRBJ2-3	.	TRBV7-9	.	TGTGCCAGCAGCTTAGAGGCTAGCGGCACAGATACGCAGTATTTT	CASSLEASGTDTQYF
TRBJ1-1	.	TRBV14	.	TGTGCCAGCAGCCAAGATCAGTCGTCGGAAGCTTTCTTT	CASSQDQSSEAFF
TRBJ2-4	.	TRBV10-2	TRBD2	TGCGCCAGCAGTGAGGAGGTAGCGGGAGGGACCAAAAACATTCAGTACTTC	CASSEEVAGGTKNIQYF
TRBJ2-1	.	TRBV9	.	TGTGCCAGCAGCGAGGGGCCGGCCGTCCAGTTCTTC	CASSEGPAVQFF
TRBJ1-5	.	TRBV6-5	TRBD1	TGTGCCATCTCGGACAGGGGACCTAATCAGCCCCAGCATTTT	CAISDRGPNQPQHF
TRBJ1-6	.	TRBV28	TRBD1	TGTGCCAGCAGTTTCGTCAAGCAGGGGGTTTCACCCCTCCACTTT	CASSFVKQGVSPLHF
TRBJ1-5	.	TRBV7-2	.	TGTGCCAGCAGCTTAGACGGTAGCAATCAGCCCCAGCATTTT	CASSLDGSNQPQHF
TRBJ2-2	.	TRBV10-3	TRBD2	TGTGCCATCAGTGAGCCGGGACTAGCGGGAGTCCGTACCACCGGGGAGCTGTTTTTT	CAISEPGLAGVRTTGELFF